This is a list of T cell receptor beta chains from one sample in a study of CD8 T cells in ankylosing spondylitis. MiXCR was run by TCRdb on the 5' RACE reads, yielding one entry per CDR3 protein. The sample includes 750,000 to 850,000 distinct CDR3 sequences, 12% of them seen just once. The sequencing sample was made of blood, either unsorted or a sorted T cell fraction (not recorded which). These receptors were taken from a male donor with ankylosing spondylitis. Both conserved end residues are part of each CDR3. The order of the fields is clone size, D gene, J gene, V gene, CDR3 DNA, CDR3 protein. A D gene is named only where the DNA matches it firmly. Rows may omit the clone size; those that give it use once, few, many or a size class.

>few|.|TRBJ2-5|TRBV9
TGTGCCAGCAGCGTAGAGGGGACGCCACCGCGGGAGACCCAGTACTTC
CASSVEGTPPRETQYF
>many|.|TRBJ1-5|TRBV18
TGTGCCAGCAGCCCGTCCAGGGATCAGCCCCAGCATTTT
CASSPSRDQPQHF
>few|.|TRBJ2-5|TRBV15
TGTGCCACCAGCAGAGACCCCGGGCCACCCCTCCAAGAGACCCAGTACTTC
CATSRDPGPPLQETQYF
>few|TRBD1|TRBJ1-1|TRBV5-1
TGCGCCAGCAGCCTACAGGGGGCCCGAACGAACACTGAAGCTTTCTTT
CASSLQGARTNTEAFF
>few|TRBD1|TRBJ2-7|TRBV7-2
TGTGCCAGCAGCTCTGTGGGGACAGACCCCTACGAGCAGTACTTC
CASSSVGTDPYEQYF
>many|TRBD1|TRBJ2-7|TRBV4-1
TGCGCCAGCAGCCCCGGACAGGTGGTCTACGAGCAGTACTTC
CASSPGQVVYEQYF
>.|.|TRBJ2-6|TRBV2
TGTGCCAGCAGAGACAGACCGAGCTCTGGGGCCAACGTCCTGACTTTC
CASRDRPSSGANVLTF
>few|TRBD1|TRBJ2-4|TRBV20-1
TGCAGTGCTAGAGACCCATCGACAGGGGGGTTTAACGGCATTCAGTACTTC
CSARDPSTGGFNGIQYF
>few|.|TRBJ1-1|TRBV7-2
TGTGCCAGCAGCTTAAAAGGCTTAGGGGATAAAGCTTTCTTT
CASSLKGLGDKAFF
>.|.|TRBJ1-4|TRBV5-5
TGTGCCAGCAGCTCGTCGCGAAATGAAAAACTGTTTTTT
CASSSSRNEKLFF
>.|.|TRBJ2-3|TRBV7-2
TGTGCCAGCAGCTTACAACGAGCAGATACGCAGTATTTT
CASSLQRADTQYF
>few|.|TRBJ2-1|TRBV6-2/TRBV6-3
TGTGCCAGCAGGGAGGCGGGACGGCAATACAATGAGCAGTTCTTC
CASREAGRQYNEQFF
>many|TRBD2|TRBJ2-1|TRBV20-1
TGCAGTGCGGAGCCGGGAGGAACGTCGCAGTTCTTC
CSAEPGGTSQFF
>few|.|TRBJ2-6|TRBV7-2
TGTGCCAGCAGTCGACCGGCCGGGGCCAACGTCCTGACTTTC
CASSRPAGANVLTF
>many|.|TRBJ1-3|TRBV7-2
TGTGCCAGCAGCTTTAAGGGGAGCTCTGGAAACACCATATATTTT
CASSFKGSSGNTIYF
>few|.|TRBJ1-2|TRBV12-3/TRBV12-4
TGTGCCAGCAGTTCCCGGACAGACATGGGGGGCTACACCTTC
CASSSRTDMGGYTF
>many|.|TRBJ1-5|TRBV20-1
TGCAGTGCTAGACAGATGCCCCTCCGCAATCAGCCCCAGCATTTT
CSARQMPLRNQPQHF
>.|TRBD2|TRBJ2-3|TRBV20-1
TGCAGTGCTCCTGACGTGGGCGGGAGTGGCACAGATACGCAGTATTTT
CSAPDVGGSGTDTQYF
>.|.|TRBJ2-3|TRBV20-1
TGCAGTGCAGTACACCCGGGTGCAGATACGCAGTATTTT
CSAVHPGADTQYF
>.|TRBD1|TRBJ2-1|TRBV5-5
TGTGCCAGCAGCTTGGATCCCGGGACAGGGGGCAATGAGCAGTTCTTC
CASSLDPGTGGNEQFF
>few|.|TRBJ1-1|TRBV7-9
TGTGCCAGCAGCCTCGGACAGATTACTGAAGCTTTCTTT
CASSLGQITEAFF
>.|.|TRBJ2-2|TRBV6-5
TGTGCCAGCAGTTACCGCATGACAGGGAGGATTATAAACACCGGGGAGCTGTTTTTT
CASSYRMTGRIINTGELFF
>.|.|TRBJ2-1|TRBV6-4
TGTGCCAGCAGCGACAGGTTAGGAGGCAATGAGCAGTTCTTC
CASSDRLGGNEQFF
>.|TRBD1|TRBJ2-2|TRBV3-1
TGTGCCAGCAGTGCTTGGGACAGGGGATTAGTGGAGCTGTTTTTT
CASSAWDRGLVELFF
>.|.|TRBJ1-1|TRBV15
TGTGCCACCGGTGTCCAGGGCGGGAACACTGAAGCTTTCTTT
CATGVQGGNTEAFF
>many|TRBD1|TRBJ1-6|TRBV6-2/TRBV6-3
TGTGCCAGCAGAAGGGGACAGCCGTATCGCTCCTATAATTCACCCCTCCACTTT
CASRRGQPYRSYNSPLHF
>many|.|TRBJ2-7|TRBV6-5
TGTGCCAGCAGTTACGAGCACCCCTCCTACGAGCAGTACTTC
CASSYEHPSYEQYF
>few|.|TRBJ2-5|TRBV20-1
TGCAGTGCTCTACGACAGGGACTCCAAGAGACCCAGTACTTC
CSALRQGLQETQYF
>many|TRBD1|TRBJ2-7|TRBV5-1
TGCGCCAGCAAGTCCGGGACAGGGGCCTACGAGCAGTACTTC
CASKSGTGAYEQYF
>.|.|TRBJ2-1|TRBV7-6
TGTGCCAGCAGCTCGGGGGCCTGGCAGTTCTTC
CASSSGAWQFF
>many|.|TRBJ2-5|TRBV20-1
TGCAGTGCTAGCTGGCGGAGGCAAGAGACCCAGTACTTC
CSASWRRQETQYF
>few|.|TRBJ2-1|TRBV9
TGTGCCAGCAGCGTTAGGAGGGAGCCCTACAATGAGCAGTTCTTC
CASSVRREPYNEQFF
>.|.|TRBJ1-2|TRBV11-2
TGTGCCAGCAGCCAAGCAGGTTTCTATGGCTACACCTTC
CASSQAGFYGYTF
>many|.|TRBJ1-5|TRBV7-2
TGTGCCAGCAGCCTCGACTCACAGCCCCAGCATTTT
CASSLDSQPQHF
>many|.|TRBJ2-4|TRBV12-3/TRBV12-4
TGTGCCATCGCCCGGGAAAACATTCAGTACTTC
CAIARENIQYF
>few|.|TRBJ1-3|TRBV29-1
TGCAGCGTTGTGGACCTCTCTGGAAACACCATATATTTT
CSVVDLSGNTIYF
>.|TRBD2|TRBJ2-1|TRBV4-3
TGCGCCAGCAGCCAACCTCTAGCGGGAGACAGAAATGAGCAGTTCTTC
CASSQPLAGDRNEQFF
>.|.|TRBJ2-1|TRBV29-1
TGCAGCGTTCTGCGCCTGGCTCACTCCTACAATGAGCAGTTCTTC
CSVLRLAHSYNEQFF
>.|TRBD2|TRBJ2-7|TRBV5-1
TGCGCCAGCAGCCAGACTAGCGGGAGCAACGAGCAGTACTTC
CASSQTSGSNEQYF
>once|TRBD1|TRBJ1-4|TRBV20-1
TGCAGTGCTAGAGGCGTGGACAGGGAGTATGAAAAACTGTTTTTT
CSARGVDREYEKLFF
>few|.|TRBJ2-7|TRBV7-6
TGTGCCAGCAGCTTACAGGGGAGTCCGGCCGAGCAGTACTTC
CASSLQGSPAEQYF
>many|.|TRBJ2-6|TRBV18
TGTGCCAGCTCACCACTGAGCTCTGGGGCCAACGTCCTGACTTTC
CASSPLSSGANVLTF
>many|TRBD1|TRBJ1-5|TRBV5-1
TGCGCCAGCAGCTTGACGGGACAGGGCAATCAGCCCCAGCATTTT
CASSLTGQGNQPQHF
>.|.|TRBJ1-1|TRBV7-9
TGTGCCAGCAGCTTAGATGCAGGGAACACTGAAGCTTTCTTT
CASSLDAGNTEAFF
>.|.|TRBJ1-2|TRBV7-9
TGTGCCAGCAGCTTCACCGGGACGTCGGACCTATACGGCTACACCTTC
CASSFTGTSDLYGYTF
>few|.|TRBJ2-3|TRBV5-1
TGCGCCAGCAGCCTCCCGGGAGTAGATACGCAGTATTTT
CASSLPGVDTQYF
>few|.|TRBJ1-5|TRBV20-1
TGCAGTGCTAGAGATCATGTCGCGGGGCCTGGTGGGAAGCCCCAGCATTTT
CSARDHVAGPGGKPQHF
>.|.|TRBJ2-2|TRBV29-1
TGCAGCGTTCGCCCCGTGGGGAGGAACACCGGGGAGCTGTTTTTT
CSVRPVGRNTGELFF
>.|.|TRBJ1-1|TRBV5-1
TGCGCCAGCAGCTTGCTCTCCGGGGGGACTGAAGCTTTCTTT
CASSLLSGGTEAFF
>.|.|TRBJ2-3|TRBV29-1
TGCAGCGTCACCGGGTCTAGCAGGTCCACAGATACGCAGTATTTT
CSVTGSSRSTDTQYF
>.|.|TRBJ1-2|TRBV6-1
TGTGCCAGCAGTGAAAGGGGTAGGGGGGACTATGGCTACACCTTC
CASSERGRGDYGYTF
>.|.|TRBJ1-1|TRBV5-4
TGTGCCAACAGCTTTAACACTGAAGCTTTCTTT
CANSFNTEAFF
>few|.|TRBJ1-3|TRBV11-1
TGTGCCAGCAGCCAAATGGACAGCTCTGGAAACACCATATATTTT
CASSQMDSSGNTIYF